These 3 T cell receptor beta chains came from one sample sequenced in a study of blood T cells in healthy people across ages. For the second PCR, which ran for about 7 to 11 cycles, a sample-barcoded 5' primer and a J-beta primer mix were used. One entry per CDR3 protein, called by TCRdb with MiXCR from the 5' RACE reads. The sample consists of some 1.4 million distinct CDR3 sequences, about 43% of them appearing once. The source material was blood. Every receptor here comes from a woman under 30 in good health.

This clonotype was recorded a few times. This sequence joins TRBV5-6 and TRBJ1-5; TRBD1 matches 7 bases. The CDR3 length is 13 residues. CDR1 is SGHDT, CDR2 YYEEEE, per germline. V gave up 2 bases and J gave up 7 bases; unmatched junction bases: 3. DNA for the CDR3: TGTGCCAGCAGCTTTGCAGGGGGACAGCCCCAGCATTTT. Its protein is CASSFAGGQPQHF.

As regards this clonotype: Being one base from a much bigger clone, this may be a read error. V is TRBV24-1 and J is TRBJ2-7; 13 bases line up with TRBD2. The DNA matches TRBJ2-5 better at its end, which makes the J call doubtful. The CDR3 totals 13 residues. The germline V gene encodes CDR1 KGHDR and CDR2 SFDVKD. CDR3 region: CATGLAGVETQYF. In DNA form, the CDR3 reads TGTGCCACCGGACTAGCGGGAGTAGAGACCCAGTACTTC.

The chain employs TRBV4-2 and TRBJ2-7; the match to TRBD2 covers 11 bases. Germline CDR1 is LGHNA and CDR2 is YNFKEQ. The CDR3 totals 17 residues. V lost 1 base to trimming and J lost 0 bases; unmatched junction nucleotides: 5. DNA for the CDR3: TGTGCCAGCAGCCAAGGACCTAGCGGGGGGCTCTCCTACGAGCAGTACTTC. This codes for CASSQGPSGGLSYEQYF.